This T cell receptor beta chain comes out of a study of cytomegalovirus exposure and HLA in healthy donors. Looking at the study overall: Sequencing of about 200 million T cells in an earlier analysis found more than 100 million unique TCR beta sequences. Notes on the study in general: TCR beta chain V- and J-gene trimming was linked, in a later analysis, to a missense variant in DCLRE1C.

Of note for this clone: Antigen: not known.

PCR primers comprised 60 Vbeta and 13 Jbeta primers. Data came from immunoSEQ multiplex PCR; TCRdb stores just in-frame clones and leaves some out. This sample has 170,000 or so clones; roughly 80% occur once, and the top ten carry more than 0.45%. This cohort consisted of healthy bone marrow donors. CDR3 length: 13 amino acids. Germline assignment: CDR1 SNHLY and CDR2 FYNNEI. Trimming left V 6 bases short and J 0 bases short, with 8 bases between. The clonotype originates from a woman between 50 and 59 years old in good health and CMV-seronegative. The sample consisted of PBMCs. The chain combines TRBV2 with TRBJ2-5; possibly TRBD1 for D (6 bases). The CDR3 coding sequence is TGTGCCAGCAGCAGGGGCCACCAAGAGACCCAGTACTTC. Its translation is CASSRGHQETQYF.